The clone carrying this T cell receptor (beta chain) was observed a few times. Its antigen remains unknown. This specimen comes from a study of cytomegalovirus exposure and HLA in healthy donors. Study-level findings and limits: The dataset shows that most TCR sequences were rare, while some public TCRs occurred in many donors. TCR association rates varied by HLA locus in a later analysis, with DRB1 highest and HLA-C lowest.

PCR was performed using 60 Vbeta and 13 Jbeta primers. Methods used by the authors: Per a later analysis, the number of unique TCR beta chains was some 82 million, of which around 9.9 million were shared. The table came from immunoSEQ multiplex PCR; TCRdb's copy has only in-frame clones and leaves some out. V and J calls and clone size are those listed in that table; D and trimming were worked out from the DNA. The table shows approximately 150,000 clones, with 82% occurring only once. Each donor was healthy, and each was a bone marrow donor. The CDR3 totals 15 residues. The junction had 6 bases not matched to a gene; V was cut back by 4 bases and J by 5 bases. The germline V gene has CDR1 SGHNT and CDR2 YYREEE (reference sequence).

The specimen sequenced was PBMCs. The source of this sequence is a man between 45 and 60 years old in good health and CMV-seropositive. This sequence joins TRBV5-4 and TRBJ1-5, with 10 positions matching TRBD1. CDR3 nucleotide sequence: TGTGCCAGCAGCCAGGACAGGGGGAGGCATCAGCCCCAGCATTTT. Encoded protein: CASSQDRGRHQPQHF.